The entry that follows covers one T cell receptor (beta chain) sequence. V dropped 5 bases and J dropped 3; count of bases not matched to a gene: 7. The CDR3 covers 15 residues. CDR1 and CDR2 (germline): SGHVS, FQNEAQ. The sample comes from a study of blood T cell repertoires in COVID-19. Generated by immunoSEQ multiplex PCR, the TCRdb table keeps only in-frame clones and is missing some. The sample includes fewer than 350,000 clones, 75% to 90% of them seen just once. Sequenced input: PBMCs or T cells enriched from blood (not recorded which). The rearrangement uses TRBV7-8 and TRBJ2-7, with 10 bases matching TRBD2. The TCR originated in a woman aged 40-49 years who had recovered from COVID-19. CDR3 region: CASSALAGIVYEQYF. CDR3 in DNA: TGTGCCAGCAGCGCACTAGCGGGAATTGTCTACGAGCAGTACTTC.